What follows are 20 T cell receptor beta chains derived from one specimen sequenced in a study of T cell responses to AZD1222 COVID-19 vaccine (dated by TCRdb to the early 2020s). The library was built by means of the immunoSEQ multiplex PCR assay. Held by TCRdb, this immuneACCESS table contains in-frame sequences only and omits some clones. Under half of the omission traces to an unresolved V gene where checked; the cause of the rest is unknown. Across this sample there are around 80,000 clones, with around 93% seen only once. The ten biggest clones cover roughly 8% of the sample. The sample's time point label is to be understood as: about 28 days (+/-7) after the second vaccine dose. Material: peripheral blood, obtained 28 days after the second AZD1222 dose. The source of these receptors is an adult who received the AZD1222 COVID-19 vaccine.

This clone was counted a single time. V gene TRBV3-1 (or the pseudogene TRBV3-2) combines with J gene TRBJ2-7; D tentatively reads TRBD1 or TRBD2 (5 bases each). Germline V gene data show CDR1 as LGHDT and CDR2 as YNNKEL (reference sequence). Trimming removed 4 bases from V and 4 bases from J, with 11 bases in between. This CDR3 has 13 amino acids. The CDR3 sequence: CASSPGTMYEQYF. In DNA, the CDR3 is TGTGCCAGCAGCCCCGGGACGATGTACGAGCAGTACTTC.

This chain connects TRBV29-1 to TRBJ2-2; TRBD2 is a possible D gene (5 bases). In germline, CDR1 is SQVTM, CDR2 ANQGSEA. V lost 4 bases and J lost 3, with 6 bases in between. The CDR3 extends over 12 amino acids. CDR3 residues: CSVGRDTGELFF. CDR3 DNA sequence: TGCAGCGTTGGGCGGGACACCGGGGAGCTGTTTTTT.

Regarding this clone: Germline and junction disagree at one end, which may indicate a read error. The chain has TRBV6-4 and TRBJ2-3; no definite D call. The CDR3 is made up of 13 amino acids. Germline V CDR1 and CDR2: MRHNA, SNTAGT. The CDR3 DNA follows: TGTGCCAGCAGTTTCGATGACACAGATACGCGGTATTTT. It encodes CASSFDDTDTRYF.

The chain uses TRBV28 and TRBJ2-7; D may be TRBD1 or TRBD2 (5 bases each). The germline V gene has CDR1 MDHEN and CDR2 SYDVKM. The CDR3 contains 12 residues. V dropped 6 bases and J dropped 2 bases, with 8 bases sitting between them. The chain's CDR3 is CASSWDPYEQYF. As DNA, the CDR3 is TGTGCCAGCAGCTGGGACCCCTACGAGCAGTACTTC.

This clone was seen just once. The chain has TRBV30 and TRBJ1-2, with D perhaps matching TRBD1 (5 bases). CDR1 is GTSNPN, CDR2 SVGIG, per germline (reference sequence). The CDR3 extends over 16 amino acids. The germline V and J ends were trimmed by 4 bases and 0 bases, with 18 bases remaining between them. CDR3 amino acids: CAWTAQGQGANYGYTF. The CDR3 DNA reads TGTGCCTGGACCGCCCAGGGCCAGGGTGCTAACTATGGCTACACCTTC.

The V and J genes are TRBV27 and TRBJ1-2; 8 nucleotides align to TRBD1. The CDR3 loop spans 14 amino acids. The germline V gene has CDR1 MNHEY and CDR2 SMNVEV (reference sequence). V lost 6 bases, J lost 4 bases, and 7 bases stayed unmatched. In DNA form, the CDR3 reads TGTGCCAGCAGGAGACAGGGGAGCGTCTATGGCTACACCTTC. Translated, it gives CASRRQGSVYGYTF.

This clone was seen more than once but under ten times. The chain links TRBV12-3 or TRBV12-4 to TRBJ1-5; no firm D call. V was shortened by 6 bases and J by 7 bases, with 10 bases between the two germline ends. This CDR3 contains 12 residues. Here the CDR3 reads CASSSRGQPQHF. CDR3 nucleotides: TGTGCCAGCAGCTCCCGTGGACAGCCCCAGCATTTT.

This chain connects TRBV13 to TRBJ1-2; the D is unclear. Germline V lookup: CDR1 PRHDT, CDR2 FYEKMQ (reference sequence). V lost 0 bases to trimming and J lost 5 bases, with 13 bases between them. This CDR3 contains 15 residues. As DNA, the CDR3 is TGTGCCAGCAGCTTAGGTTTCGGTGGCCTTTATGGCTACACCTTC. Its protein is CASSLGFGGLYGYTF.

The CDR3 DNA reads TGCGCCAGCAGCCACGCAACCCCGGGCCCCACCTACGAGCAGTACTTC. Encoded protein: CASSHATPGPTYEQYF. V is TRBV4-1 and J is TRBJ2-7; D is undetermined. The V gene's germline CDR1 is MGHRA and CDR2 YSYEKL. The CDR3 sequence is 16 residues long. With 3 bases removed from V and 2 bases from J, the gap between germline ends came to 17 bases.

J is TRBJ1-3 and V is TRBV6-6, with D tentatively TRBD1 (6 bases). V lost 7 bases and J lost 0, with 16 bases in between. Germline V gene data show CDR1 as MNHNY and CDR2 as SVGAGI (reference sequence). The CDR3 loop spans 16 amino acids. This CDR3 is CASILSLGGSGNTIYF. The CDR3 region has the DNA TGTGCCAGCATTCTTTCGTTAGGGGGCTCTGGAAACACCATATATTTT.

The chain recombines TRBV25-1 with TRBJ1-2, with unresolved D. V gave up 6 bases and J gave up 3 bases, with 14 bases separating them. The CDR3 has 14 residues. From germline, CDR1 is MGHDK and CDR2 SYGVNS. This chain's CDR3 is CASSRSGVYYGYTF. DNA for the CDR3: TGTGCCAGCAGCCGCAGCGGGGTCTACTATGGCTACACCTTC.

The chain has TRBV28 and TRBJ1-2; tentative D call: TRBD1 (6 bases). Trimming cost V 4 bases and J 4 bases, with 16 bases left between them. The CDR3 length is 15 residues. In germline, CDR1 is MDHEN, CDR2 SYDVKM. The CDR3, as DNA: TGTGCCAGCAGTTCGGGAGGGGGGGCCGCCTATGGCTACACCTTC. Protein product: CASSSGGGAAYGYTF.

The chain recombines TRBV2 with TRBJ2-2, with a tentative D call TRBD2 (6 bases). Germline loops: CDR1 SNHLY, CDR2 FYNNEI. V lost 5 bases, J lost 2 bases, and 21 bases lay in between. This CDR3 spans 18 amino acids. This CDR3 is CASSSGAGGLLNTGELFF. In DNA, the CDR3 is TGTGCCAGCAGTTCCGGGGCCGGGGGACTCCTCAACACCGGGGAGCTGTTTTTT.

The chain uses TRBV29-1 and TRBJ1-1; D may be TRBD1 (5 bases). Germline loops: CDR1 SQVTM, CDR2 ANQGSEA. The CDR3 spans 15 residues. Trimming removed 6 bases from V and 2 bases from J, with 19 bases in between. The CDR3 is CSVSKGRQLNTEAFF. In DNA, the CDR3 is TGCAGCGTCTCTAAGGGGCGGCAGCTCAACACTGAAGCTTTCTTT.

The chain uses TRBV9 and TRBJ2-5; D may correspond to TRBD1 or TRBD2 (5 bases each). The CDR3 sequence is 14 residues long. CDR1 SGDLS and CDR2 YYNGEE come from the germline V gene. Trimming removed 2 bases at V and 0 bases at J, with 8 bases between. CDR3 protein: CASSVGRYQETQYF. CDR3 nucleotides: TGTGCCAGCAGCGTGGGACGGTACCAAGAGACCCAGTACTTC.

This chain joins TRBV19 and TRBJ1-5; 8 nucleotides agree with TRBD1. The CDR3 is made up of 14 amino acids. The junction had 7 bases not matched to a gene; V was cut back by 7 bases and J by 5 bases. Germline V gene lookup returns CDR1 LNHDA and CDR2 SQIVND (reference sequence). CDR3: CASTTGQGYQPQHF. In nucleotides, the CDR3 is TGTGCCAGTACAACCGGACAGGGTTATCAGCCCCAGCATTTT.

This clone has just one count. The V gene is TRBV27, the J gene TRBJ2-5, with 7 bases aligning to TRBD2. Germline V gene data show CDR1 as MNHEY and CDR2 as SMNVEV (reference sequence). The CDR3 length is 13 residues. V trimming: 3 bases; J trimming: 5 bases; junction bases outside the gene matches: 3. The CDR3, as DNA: TGTGCCAGCAGTTTTGCGGGGGTCGAGACCCAGTACTTC. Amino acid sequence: CASSFAGVETQYF.

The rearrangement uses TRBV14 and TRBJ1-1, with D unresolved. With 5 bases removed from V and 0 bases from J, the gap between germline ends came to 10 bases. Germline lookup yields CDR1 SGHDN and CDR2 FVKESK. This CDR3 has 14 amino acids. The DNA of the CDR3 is TGTGCCAGCAGCAGGCGGGCTTTGAACACTGAAGCTTTCTTT. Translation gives CASSRRALNTEAFF. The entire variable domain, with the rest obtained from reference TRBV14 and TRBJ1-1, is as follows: EAGVTQFPSHSVIEKGQTVTLRCDPISGHDNLYWYRRVMGKEIKFLLHFVKESKQDESGMPNNRFLAERTGGTYSTLKVQPAELEDSGVYFCASSRRALNTEAFFGQGTRLTVV.

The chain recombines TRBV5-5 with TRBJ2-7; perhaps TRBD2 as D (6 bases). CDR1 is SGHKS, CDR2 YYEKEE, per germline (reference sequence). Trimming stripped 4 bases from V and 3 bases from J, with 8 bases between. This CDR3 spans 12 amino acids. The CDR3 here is CASSRDFYEQYF. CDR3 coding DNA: TGTGCCAGCAGCAGGGACTTCTACGAGCAGTACTTC.

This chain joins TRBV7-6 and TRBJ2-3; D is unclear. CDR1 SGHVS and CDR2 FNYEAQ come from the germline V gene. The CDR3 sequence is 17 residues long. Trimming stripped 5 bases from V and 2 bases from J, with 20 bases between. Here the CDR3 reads CASSPVALVPNTDTQYF. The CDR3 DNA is TGTGCCAGCAGCCCCGTAGCTCTAGTCCCCAACACAGATACGCAGTATTTT.